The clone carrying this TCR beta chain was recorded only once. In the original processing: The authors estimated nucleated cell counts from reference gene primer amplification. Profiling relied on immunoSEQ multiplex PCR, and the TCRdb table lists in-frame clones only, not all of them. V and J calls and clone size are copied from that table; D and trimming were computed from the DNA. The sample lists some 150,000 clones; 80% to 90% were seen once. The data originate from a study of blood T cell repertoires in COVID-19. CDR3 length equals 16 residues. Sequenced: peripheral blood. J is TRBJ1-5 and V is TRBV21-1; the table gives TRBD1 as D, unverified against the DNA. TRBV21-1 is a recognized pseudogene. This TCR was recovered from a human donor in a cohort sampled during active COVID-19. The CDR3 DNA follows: TGTGCCAGCAGGGGCGATACAGGGATTGGGGATCAGCCCCAGCATTTT. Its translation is CASRGDTGIGDQPQHF.